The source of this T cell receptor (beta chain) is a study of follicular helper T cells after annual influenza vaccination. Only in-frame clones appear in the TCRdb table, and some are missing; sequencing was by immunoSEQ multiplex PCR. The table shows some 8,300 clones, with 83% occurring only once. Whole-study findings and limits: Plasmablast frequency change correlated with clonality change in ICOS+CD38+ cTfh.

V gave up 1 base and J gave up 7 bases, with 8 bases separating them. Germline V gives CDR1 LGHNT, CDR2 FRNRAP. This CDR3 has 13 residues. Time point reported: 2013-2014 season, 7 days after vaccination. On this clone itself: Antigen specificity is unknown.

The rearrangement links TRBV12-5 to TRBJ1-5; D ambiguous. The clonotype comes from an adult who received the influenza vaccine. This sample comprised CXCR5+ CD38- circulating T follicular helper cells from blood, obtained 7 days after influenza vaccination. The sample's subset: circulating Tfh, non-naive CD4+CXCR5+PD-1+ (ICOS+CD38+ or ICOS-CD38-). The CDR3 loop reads CASGLAELQPQHF. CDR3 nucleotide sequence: TGTGCTAGTGGTTTGGCCGAATTACAGCCCCAGCATTTT.